This T cell receptor beta chain was recovered during a study of identical twins. MiXCR, applied by TCRdb to the 5' RACE reads, yields one record per CDR3 protein. Of fewer than 900,000 distinct CDR3 sequences in the sample, about 20% were seen once. In germline, CDR1 is SGHDN, CDR2 FVKESK. The ends were cut back, 1 base at V and 0 bases at J, with 14 bases in the middle. The CDR3 has 17 amino acids. This sample also belongs to another study, concerning T cells expressing NK-cell markers.

The clonotype originates from a woman aged 18-29 years in good health. V and J are TRBV14 and TRBJ2-3; D is undetermined. Sequencing was done on a sample of PBMCs. The CDR3 reads CASSQVRWAGSTDTQYF. The CDR3 DNA reads TGTGCCAGCAGCCAAGTTCGATGGGCAGGTAGCACAGATACGCAGTATTTT.